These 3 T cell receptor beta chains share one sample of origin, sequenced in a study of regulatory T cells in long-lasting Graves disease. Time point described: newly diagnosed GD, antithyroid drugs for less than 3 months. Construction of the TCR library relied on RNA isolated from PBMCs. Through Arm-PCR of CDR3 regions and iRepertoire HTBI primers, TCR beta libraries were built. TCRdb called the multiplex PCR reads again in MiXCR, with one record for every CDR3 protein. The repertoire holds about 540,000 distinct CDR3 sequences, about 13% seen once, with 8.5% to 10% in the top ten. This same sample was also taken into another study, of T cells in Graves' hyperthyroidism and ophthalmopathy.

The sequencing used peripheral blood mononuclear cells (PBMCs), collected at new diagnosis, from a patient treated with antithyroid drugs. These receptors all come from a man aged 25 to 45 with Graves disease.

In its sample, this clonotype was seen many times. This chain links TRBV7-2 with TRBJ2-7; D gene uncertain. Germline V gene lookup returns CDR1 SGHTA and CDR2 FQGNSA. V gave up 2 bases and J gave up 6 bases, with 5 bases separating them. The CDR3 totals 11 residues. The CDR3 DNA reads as TGTGCCAGCAGCTTAAGGTCCGAGCAGTACTTC. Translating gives CASSLRSEQYF.

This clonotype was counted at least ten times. The CDR3 nucleotides are TGTGCCAGCAGAAGACGGGGGGCCTCCTACGAGCAGTACTTC. Translated, it gives CASRRRGASYEQYF. This chain uses TRBV28 with TRBJ2-7, with D perhaps TRBD2 (7 bases). The V gene's germline CDR1 is MDHEN and CDR2 SYDVKM. The CDR3 extends over 14 amino acids. V dropped 6 bases and J dropped 0 bases, with 12 bases sitting between them.

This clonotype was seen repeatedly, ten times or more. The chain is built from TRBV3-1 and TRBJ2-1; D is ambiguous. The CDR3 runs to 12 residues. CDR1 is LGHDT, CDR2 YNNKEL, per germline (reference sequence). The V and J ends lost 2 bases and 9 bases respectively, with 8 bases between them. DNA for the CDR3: TGTGCCAGCAGCCAAACAGATCGTGAGCAGTTCTTC. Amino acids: CASSQTDREQFF.